A single sample is the source of the 15 T cell receptor beta chains below, sequenced in a study of T cells after yellow fever vaccination. From the 5' RACE reads, TCRdb called clonotypes with MiXCR, one entry per CDR3 protein. The data contain 250,000 to 300,000 distinct CDR3 sequences, roughly 5.6% of them singletons. The starting material was CD4+ T cells sorted from PBMCs, obtained on the day of the yellow fever booster vaccination. The origin of the receptors is a man younger than 35 who received the YFV17D yellow fever vaccine.

The V and J genes are TRBV5-1 and TRBJ2-3; D not certain. The germline CDR1 and CDR2 sequences are SGHRS and YFSETQ. The V and J ends lost 1 base and 2 bases respectively, with 11 bases between them. The CDR3 has 15 residues. DNA for the CDR3: TGCGCCAGCAGCTTGTTCCCGCAGTTCACAGATACGCAGTATTTT. Its protein product is CASSLFPQFTDTQYF.

This clonotype was counted between two and nine times. In nucleotides, the CDR3 is TGCGCCAGCAGCCAACCCCCGGGAAAGTACTACGAGCAGTACTTC. Translation gives CASSQPPGKYYEQYF. The V and J genes are TRBV4-1 and TRBJ2-7; D possibly corresponds to TRBD2 (5 bases). The germline V gene encodes CDR1 MGHRA and CDR2 YSYEKL. The CDR3 is made up of 15 amino acids. Trimming stripped 2 bases from V and 3 bases from J, with 14 bases between.

There are many counts of this clonotype. The CDR3: CASSQDRGGGYTF. As DNA, the CDR3 is TGTGCCAGCAGCCAAGACAGGGGAGGTGGCTACACCTTC. The V gene is TRBV11-2, the J gene TRBJ1-2, with 8 bases matching TRBD1. Unmatched junction bases numbered 6, after V lost 5 bases and J lost 7 bases. Germline V gene data show CDR1 as SGHAT and CDR2 as FQNNGV. CDR3 length: 13 residues. The variable domain in full, completed from reference TRBV11-2 and TRBJ1-2, reads EAGVAQSPRYKIIEKRQSVAFWCNPISGHATLYWYQQILGQGPKLLIQFQNNGVVDDSQLPKDRFSAERLKGVDSTLKIQPAKLEDSAVYLCASSQDRGGGYTFGSGTRLTVV.

The chain links TRBV20-1 to TRBJ2-2; 7 bases are shared with TRBD1. There are 16 residues in the CDR3. J gave up 4 bases and V 0 bases, and 8 bases lay outside the gene matches. Germline lookup yields CDR1 DFQATT and CDR2 SNEGSKA (reference sequence). CDR3 nucleotides: TGCAGTGCTAGAGATATGAGACAGGGAAGCACCGGGGAGCTGTTTTTT. This gives the protein CSARDMRQGSTGELFF.

This clonotype was counted ten times or more. The chain carries TRBV12-3 or TRBV12-4 and TRBJ1-1; D unresolved. The CDR3 has 14 amino acids. Trimming stripped 2 bases from V and 3 bases from J, with 10 bases between. CDR3 sequence: CASSLSQGDTEAFF. CDR3 in DNA: TGTGCCAGCAGTTTAAGTCAAGGAGACACTGAAGCTTTCTTT.

This clonotype was seen a handful of times. The V and J genes are TRBV15 and TRBJ2-7, with D possibly being TRBD2 (5 bases). Trimming removed 4 bases at V and 1 base at J, with 14 bases between. Germline V lookup: CDR1 LNHNV, CDR2 YYDKDF (reference sequence). The CDR3 runs 15 residues. DNA for the CDR3: TGTGCCACCAGCAATCCCAAGAGCGGATCCTACGAGCAGTACTTC. This codes for CATSNPKSGSYEQYF.

This clonotype occurred a few times. The rearrangement uses TRBV14 and TRBJ2-1; D may be TRBD1 (6 bases). The length of the CDR3 is 16 residues. V was trimmed by 2 bases and J by 3 bases, leaving 14 bases between them. Germline CDR1 is SGHDN and CDR2 is FVKESK. The CDR3 reads CASSQTTGQFYNEQFF. CDR3 nucleotides: TGTGCCAGCAGCCAAACCACAGGGCAGTTCTACAATGAGCAGTTCTTC. Full variable domain (rest looked up from reference TRBV14 and TRBJ2-1): EAGVTQFPSHSVIEKGQTVTLRCDPISGHDNLYWYRRVMGKEIKFLLHFVKESKQDESGMPNNRFLAERTGGTYSTLKVQPAELEDSGVYFCASSQTTGQFYNEQFFGPGTRLTVL.

In the case of this clonotype: This CDR3 is missing its conserved last phenylalanine or tryptophan, likely due to a read error. The J gene is TRBJ1-1, the V gene TRBV20-1; the D gene is possibly TRBD1 (5 bases). The CDR3 length is 12 residues. Trimming took off 2 bases at V and 2 bases at J, with 6 bases between the two ends. Germline V gene data show CDR1 as DFQATT and CDR2 as SNEGSKA (reference sequence). Written as DNA, the CDR3 is TGCAGTGCTAGAACAGGTAACACTGAAGCTTTCTCT. Amino acids: CSARTGNTEAFS.

In this sample, this clonotype turned up many times. The chain carries TRBV5-1 and TRBJ1-1; D call uncertain. The CDR3 consists of 14 residues. The V and J ends lost 1 base and 0 bases respectively, with 7 bases between them. Germline V gives CDR1 SGHRS, CDR2 YFSETQ. CDR3 nucleotides: TGCGCCAGCAGCTTGTCTCAGATGAACACTGAAGCTTTCTTT. Translated: CASSLSQMNTEAFF. Variable domain in full (rest from reference TRBV5-1 and TRBJ1-1): KAGVTQTPRYLIKTRGQQVTLSCSPISGHRSVSWYQQTPGQGLQFLFEYFSETQRNKGNFPGRFSGRQFSNSRSEMNVSTLELGDSALYLCASSLSQMNTEAFFGQGTRLTVV.

The chain is built from TRBV10-2 and TRBJ2-5, with 8 bases aligning to TRBD2. V gave up 0 bases and J gave up 4 bases; unmatched junction bases: 10. The length of the CDR3 is 17 residues. Germline values: CDR1 WSHSY, CDR2 SAAADI. The CDR3 bases are TGCGCCAGCAGTGAGTCTGCGGGGGGCGCCCCCGGAGAGACCCAGTACTTC. This codes for CASSESAGGAPGETQYF.

The table lists this clonotype with a few counts. The chain has TRBV29-1 and TRBJ1-2; 7 bases are shared with TRBD1. Trimming at V came to 6 bases and at J to 2 bases, leaving 9 bases not matched to a gene. Germline assignment: CDR1 SQVTM and CDR2 ANQGSEA. The length of the CDR3 is 14 residues. CDR3 sequence: CSVGHSTGNYGYTF. As DNA, the CDR3 is TGCAGCGTGGGACATTCGACAGGGAACTATGGCTACACCTTC.

The sample holds a few counts of this clonotype. The J gene is TRBJ1-4, the V gene TRBV5-1, with TRBD1 as a possible D gene (5 bases). The germline CDR1 and CDR2 sequences are SGHRS and YFSETQ. The CDR3 is 15 amino acids. V shed 0 bases and J shed 8 bases, with 14 bases lying between them. The CDR3: CASSLVAGEEEKLFF. The CDR3 nucleotides are TGCGCCAGCAGCTTGGTCGCGGGGGAGGAAGAAAAACTGTTTTTT.

This clonotype was recorded a few times. The gene calls are TRBV10-3 and TRBJ2-3; TRBD1 matches 8 bases. Germline V CDR1 and CDR2: ENHRY, SYGVKD. This CDR3 region has 13 residues. The junction had 5 bases not matched to a gene; V was cut back by 11 bases and J by 1 base. The CDR3 DNA sequence: TGTGCCGCTGTGGGACAGGGCACAGATACGCAGTATTTT. This translates into CAAVGQGTDTQYF.

This chain links TRBV5-4 with TRBJ2-2, with 11 bases matching TRBD1. V dropped 4 bases and J dropped 3; count of bases not matched to a gene: 5. This CDR3 is 16 amino acids long. In germline, CDR1 is SGHNT, CDR2 YYREEE (reference sequence). This chain's CDR3 is CASSPGTGGYTGELFF. For the CDR3, the DNA is TGTGCCAGCAGCCCGGGGACAGGGGGGTACACCGGGGAGCTGTTTTTT.

This chain links TRBV7-3 with TRBJ2-5; TRBD2 matches 8 bases. Germline lookup yields CDR1 SGHTA and CDR2 FQGTGA. The V segment lost 5 bases and the J segment 6 bases; nucleotides outside the gene matches: 5. The CDR3 spans 13 residues. As DNA, the CDR3 is TGTGCCAGCAGCGGGCGGGGGGAAAAGACCCAGTACTTC. Protein: CASSGRGEKTQYF.